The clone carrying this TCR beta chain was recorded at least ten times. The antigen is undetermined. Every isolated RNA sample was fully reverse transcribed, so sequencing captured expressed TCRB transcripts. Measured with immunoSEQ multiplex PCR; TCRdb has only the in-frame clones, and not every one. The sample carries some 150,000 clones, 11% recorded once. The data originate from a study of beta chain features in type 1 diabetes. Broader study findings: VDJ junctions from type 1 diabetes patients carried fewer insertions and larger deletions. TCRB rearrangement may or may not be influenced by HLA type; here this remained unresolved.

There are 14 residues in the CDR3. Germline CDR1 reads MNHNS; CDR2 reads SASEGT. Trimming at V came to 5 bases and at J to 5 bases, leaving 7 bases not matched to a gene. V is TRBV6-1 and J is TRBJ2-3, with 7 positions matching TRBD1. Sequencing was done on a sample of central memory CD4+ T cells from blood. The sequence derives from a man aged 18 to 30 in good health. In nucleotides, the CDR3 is TGTGCCAGCAGTCCCAGGGACAGCCGAGATACGCAGTATTTT. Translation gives CASSPRDSRDTQYF.